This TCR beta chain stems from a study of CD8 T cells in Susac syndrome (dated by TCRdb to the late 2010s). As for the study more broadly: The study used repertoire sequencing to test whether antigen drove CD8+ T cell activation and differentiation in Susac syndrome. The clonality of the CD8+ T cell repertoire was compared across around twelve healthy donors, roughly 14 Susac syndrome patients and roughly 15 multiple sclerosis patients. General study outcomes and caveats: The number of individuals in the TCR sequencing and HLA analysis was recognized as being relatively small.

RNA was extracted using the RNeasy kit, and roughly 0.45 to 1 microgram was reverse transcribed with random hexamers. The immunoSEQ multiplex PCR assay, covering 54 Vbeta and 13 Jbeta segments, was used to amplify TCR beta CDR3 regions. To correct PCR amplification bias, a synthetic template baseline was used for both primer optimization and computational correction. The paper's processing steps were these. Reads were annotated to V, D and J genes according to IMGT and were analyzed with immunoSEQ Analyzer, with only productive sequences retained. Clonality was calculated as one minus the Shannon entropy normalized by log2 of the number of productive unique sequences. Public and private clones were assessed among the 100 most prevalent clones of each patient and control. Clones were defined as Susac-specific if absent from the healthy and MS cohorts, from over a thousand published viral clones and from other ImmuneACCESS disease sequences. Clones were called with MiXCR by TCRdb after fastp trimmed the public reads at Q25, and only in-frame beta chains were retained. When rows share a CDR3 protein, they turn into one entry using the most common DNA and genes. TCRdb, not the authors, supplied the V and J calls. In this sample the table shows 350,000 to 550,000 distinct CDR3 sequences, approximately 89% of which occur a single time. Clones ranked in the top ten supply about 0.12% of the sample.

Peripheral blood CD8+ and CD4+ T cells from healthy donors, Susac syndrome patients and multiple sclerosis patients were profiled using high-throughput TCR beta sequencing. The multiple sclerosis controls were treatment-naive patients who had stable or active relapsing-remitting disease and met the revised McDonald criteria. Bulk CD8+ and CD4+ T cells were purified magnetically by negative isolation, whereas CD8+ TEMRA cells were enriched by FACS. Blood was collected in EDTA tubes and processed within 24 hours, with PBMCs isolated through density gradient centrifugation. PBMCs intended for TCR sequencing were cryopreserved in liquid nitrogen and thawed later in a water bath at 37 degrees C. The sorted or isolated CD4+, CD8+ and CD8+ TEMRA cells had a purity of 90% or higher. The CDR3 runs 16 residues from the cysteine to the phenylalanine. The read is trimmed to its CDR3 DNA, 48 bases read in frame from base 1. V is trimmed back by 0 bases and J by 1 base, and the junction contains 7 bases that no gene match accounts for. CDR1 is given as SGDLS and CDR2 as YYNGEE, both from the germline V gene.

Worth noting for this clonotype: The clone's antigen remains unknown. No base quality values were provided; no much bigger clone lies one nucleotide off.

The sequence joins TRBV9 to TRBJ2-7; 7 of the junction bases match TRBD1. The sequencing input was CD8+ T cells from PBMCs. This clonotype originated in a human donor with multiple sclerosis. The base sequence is TGTGCCAGCAGCGTAGCCCGGGACAGCGAATCCTACGAGCAGTACTTC. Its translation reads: CASSVARDSESYEQYF.